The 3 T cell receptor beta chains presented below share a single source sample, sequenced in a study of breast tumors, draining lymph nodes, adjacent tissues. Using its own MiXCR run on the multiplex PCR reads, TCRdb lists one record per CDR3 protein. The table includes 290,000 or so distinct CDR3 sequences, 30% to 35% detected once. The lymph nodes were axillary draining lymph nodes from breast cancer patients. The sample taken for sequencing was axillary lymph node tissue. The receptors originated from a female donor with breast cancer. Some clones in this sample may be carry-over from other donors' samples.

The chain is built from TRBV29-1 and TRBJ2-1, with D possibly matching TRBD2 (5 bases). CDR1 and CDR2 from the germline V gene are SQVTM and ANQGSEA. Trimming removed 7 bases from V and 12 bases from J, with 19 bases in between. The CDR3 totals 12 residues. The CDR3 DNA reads TGCAGCGCTGAGGGTCTAGCCGATGGGCAGTTCTTC. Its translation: CSAEGLADGQFF.

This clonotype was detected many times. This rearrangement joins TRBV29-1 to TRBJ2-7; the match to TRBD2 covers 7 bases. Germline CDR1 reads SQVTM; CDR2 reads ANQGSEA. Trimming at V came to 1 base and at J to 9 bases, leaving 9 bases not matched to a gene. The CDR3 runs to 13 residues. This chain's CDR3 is CSVEVGGRFGQYF. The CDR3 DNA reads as TGCAGCGTTGAAGTGGGGGGGAGGTTCGGGCAGTACTTC.

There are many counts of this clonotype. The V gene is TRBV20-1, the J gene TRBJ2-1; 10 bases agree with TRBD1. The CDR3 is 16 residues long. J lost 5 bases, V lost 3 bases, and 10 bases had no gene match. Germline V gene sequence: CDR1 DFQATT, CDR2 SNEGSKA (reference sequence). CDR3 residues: CSARDPGTGVNNEQFF. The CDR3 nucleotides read TGCAGTGCTAGGGACCCCGGGACAGGGGTAAACAATGAGCAGTTCTTC.